This passage covers 17 T cell receptor beta chains from one sample sequenced in a study of CD8 T cells in ankylosing spondylitis. Each CDR3 protein is one row after TCRdb ran MiXCR on the 5' RACE reads. This sample has fewer than 250,000 distinct CDR3 sequences; over 9.5% occur once, and the top ten carry roughly a fifth. Input material: blood, either unsorted or a sorted T cell fraction (not recorded which). Receptors originate from a male donor with ankylosing spondylitis or in good health (not recorded which).

This clonotype was recorded at least ten times. The rearrangement links TRBV20-1 to TRBJ1-1, with a weak D call TRBD1 (5 bases). From germline, CDR1 is DFQATT and CDR2 SNEGSKA (reference sequence). Trimming pared 1 base from V and 1 base from J, leaving 13 bases between. The CDR3 has 15 residues. In nucleotides, the CDR3 is TGCAGTGCTAGAGGGGGGGACGGGGAGAACACTGAAGCTTTCTTT. Its translation is CSARGGDGENTEAFF.

The table lists this clonotype with many counts. The chain combines TRBV5-1 with TRBJ2-5; 11 bases map to TRBD2. The CDR3 spans 15 residues. Germline CDR1 SGHRS, CDR2 YFSETQ. Trimming cost V 6 bases and J 5 bases; bases outside gene matches: 9. CDR3 sequence: CASISIAGGLETQYF. The DNA for the CDR3 is TGCGCCAGCATCTCCATAGCGGGGGGGCTTGAGACCCAGTACTTC.

The sample holds many counts of this clonotype. The chain uses TRBV12-3 or TRBV12-4 and TRBJ2-2; D possibly uses TRBD1 or TRBD2 (5 bases each). This CDR3 is 16 amino acids long. The germline V and J ends were trimmed by 5 bases and 6 bases, with 19 bases remaining between them. The CDR3 reads CASSTPGLYGPGELFF. Written as DNA, the CDR3 is TGTGCCAGCAGTACACCGGGGCTTTACGGTCCCGGGGAGCTGTTTTTT.

This clonotype was seen only a few times. This chain links TRBV5-5 with TRBJ1-1; weak D call: TRBD1 (5 bases). V gave up 3 bases and J gave up 11 bases, with 14 bases separating them. The CDR3 is made up of 12 amino acids. Germline values: CDR1 SGHKS, CDR2 YYEKEE (reference sequence). CDR3 sequence reads: CASSWWSGVAFF. In DNA, the CDR3 is TGTGCCAGCAGCTGGTGGTCGGGGGTTGCTTTCTTT.

This clonotype appeared many times. This chain connects TRBV5-1 to TRBJ1-2; TRBD1 aligns across 7 bases. V lost 0 bases to trimming and J lost 8 bases; unmatched junction nucleotides: 4. CDR1 is SGHRS and CDR2 is YFSETQ in the germline V gene. The CDR3 spans 13 residues. CDR3 sequence: CASSLGQGRGYTF. The CDR3 coding sequence is TGCGCCAGCAGCTTGGGACAGGGTCGGGGCTACACCTTC.

The chain joins TRBV12-3 or TRBV12-4 to TRBJ2-5, with TRBD2 identical over 11 bases. V shed 1 base and J 4 bases; nucleotides not matched to a gene: 8. The CDR3 has 17 amino acids. Here the CDR3 reads CASSLGAGSGGGETQYF. Written as DNA, the CDR3 is TGTGCCAGCAGTTTAGGAGCAGGTAGCGGGGGGGGAGAGACCCAGTACTTC.

This clonotype showed up just a few times. This chain connects TRBV3-1 to TRBJ2-7; possible D gene TRBD2, 6 bases. Germline V lookup: CDR1 LGHDT, CDR2 YNNKEL (reference sequence). The CDR3 covers 15 residues. V was trimmed by 1 base and J by 0 bases, leaving 10 bases between them. This chain's CDR3 is CASSQAGLGSYEQYF. Here the CDR3 DNA reads TGTGCCAGCAGCCAAGCGGGACTTGGCTCCTACGAGCAGTACTTC.

This clonotype was counted a few times. This chain joins TRBV12-3 or TRBV12-4 and TRBJ2-5; 8 bases map to TRBD2. The CDR3 spans 15 residues. Trimming removed 3 bases from V and 6 bases from J; junction bases left unmatched: 9. CDR3 sequence reads: CASSFNGGARKTQYF. CDR3 nucleotide sequence: TGTGCCAGCAGTTTTAACGGGGGGGCCCGAAAGACCCAGTACTTC.

This clonotype was observed a few times. The chain couples TRBV5-1 to TRBJ2-3, with a tentative D call TRBD2 (6 bases). There are 14 residues in the CDR3. Per germline, CDR1 SGHRS and CDR2 YFSETQ. Trimming left V 5 bases short and J 4 bases short, with 14 bases between. In DNA, the CDR3 is TGCGCCAGCAGTCCGGCTAGCGCGGCAGATACGCAGTATTTT. It encodes CASSPASAADTQYF. The full variable domain, completed using reference TRBV5-1 and TRBJ2-3, is KAGVTQTPRYLIKTRGQQVTLSCSPISGHRSVSWYQQTPGQGLQFLFEYFSETQRNKGNFPGRFSGRQFSNSRSEMNVSTLELGDSALYLCASSPASAADTQYFGPGTRLTVL.

At least ten counts were recorded for this clonotype. This chain joins TRBV5-1 and TRBJ2-3; D possibly corresponds to TRBD2 (6 bases). CDR1 SGHRS and CDR2 YFSETQ come from the germline V gene. The ends were cut back, 0 bases at V and 5 bases at J, with 13 bases in the middle. This CDR3 is built from 15 residues. The CDR3 nucleotides read TGCGCCAGCAGCTTGGACAGCGGTAGCGGAGATACGCAGTATTTT. Translated: CASSLDSGSGDTQYF.

This clonotype showed up many times. The chain carries TRBV11-2 and TRBJ1-6, with D possibly being TRBD1 (6 bases). The V end lost 4 bases, the J end lost 3 bases, and 13 bases lay between the germline ends. Germline lookup yields CDR1 SGHAT and CDR2 FQNNGV. This CDR3 is built from 16 residues. The CDR3 DNA reads as TGTGCCAGCAGCTCCTTGGGGGGCGACTATAATTCACCCCTCCACTTT. Protein sequence: CASSSLGGDYNSPLHF.

The rearrangement uses TRBV20-1 and TRBJ1-4; D is uncertain. Germline values: CDR1 DFQATT, CDR2 SNEGSKA (reference sequence). V was trimmed by 5 bases and J by 7 bases, leaving 8 bases between them. The length of the CDR3 is 11 residues. CDR3 in amino acids: CSAGGSEKLFF. In DNA form, the CDR3 reads TGCAGTGCTGGAGGGAGTGAAAAACTGTTTTTT.

The chain joins TRBV7-2 to TRBJ2-2; D uncertain. Germline loops: CDR1 SGHTA, CDR2 FQGNSA. V shed 1 base and J shed 4 bases, with 7 bases lying between them. This CDR3 is 14 amino acids long. CDR3 bases: TGTGCCAGCAGCTTAGTTTTGAGCACCGGGGAGCTGTTTTTT. Its protein is CASSLVLSTGELFF.

This clonotype was recorded a few times. The chain is built from TRBV9 and TRBJ2-5; D might be TRBD1 (5 bases). CDR3 length: 15 residues. Trimming left V 4 bases short and J 4 bases short, with 17 bases between. Germline loops: CDR1 SGDLS, CDR2 YYNGEE. The CDR3 DNA is TGTGCCAGCAGCAGGGCCATGGCGCAGGGAGAGACCCAGTACTTC. Translating it yields CASSRAMAQGETQYF.

This clonotype showed up many times. The J gene is TRBJ2-5, the V gene TRBV9; D is possibly TRBD2 (6 bases). V lost 0 bases, J lost 5 bases, and 17 bases lay in between. Germline V gene lookup returns CDR1 SGDLS and CDR2 YYNGEE. The CDR3 extends over 16 amino acids. CDR3 protein: CASSVGLASNGETQYF. CDR3 DNA: TGTGCCAGCAGCGTAGGGCTAGCGTCGAATGGGGAGACCCAGTACTTC.

The chain links TRBV19 to TRBJ2-1; a weak D match, TRBD1 (6 bases). The CDR3 spans 15 residues. Trimming took 1 base from V and 4 from J, leaving 11 bases between them. Germline loops: CDR1 LNHDA, CDR2 SQIVND (reference sequence). CDR3 nucleotides: TGTGCCAGTAGTATAGGCAGGGGCGGGTACAATGAGCAGTTCTTC. Translation gives CASSIGRGGYNEQFF.

The rearrangement links TRBV20-1 to TRBJ2-6; TRBD2 agrees at 8 bases. The CDR3 loop spans 17 amino acids. J gave up 1 base and V 3 bases, and 8 bases lay outside the gene matches. CDR1 and CDR2 from the germline V gene are DFQATT and SNEGSKA (reference sequence). The CDR3 loop is CSARPGGSLSGANVLTF. CDR3 nucleotide sequence: TGCAGTGCTAGGCCGGGGGGGTCTCTGTCTGGGGCCAACGTCCTGACTTTC.